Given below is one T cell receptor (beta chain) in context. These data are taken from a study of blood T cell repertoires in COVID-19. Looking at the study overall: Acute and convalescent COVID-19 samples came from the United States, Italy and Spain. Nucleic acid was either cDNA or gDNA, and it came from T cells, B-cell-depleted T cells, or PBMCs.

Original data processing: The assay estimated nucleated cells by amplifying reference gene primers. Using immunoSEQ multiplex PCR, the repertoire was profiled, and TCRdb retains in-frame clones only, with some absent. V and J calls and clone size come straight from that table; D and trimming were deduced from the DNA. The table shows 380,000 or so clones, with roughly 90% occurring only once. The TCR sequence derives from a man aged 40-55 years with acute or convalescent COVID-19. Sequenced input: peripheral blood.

CDR3 bases: TGTGCCAGCGCAGGGGGTCCTACAGATACGCAGTATTTT. This codes for CASAGGPTDTQYF. V gene TRBV6-5 combines with J gene TRBJ2-3; 7 bases align to TRBD1. The J segment lost 3 bases and the V segment lost 8 bases, leaving 5 bases of the junction unmatched. CDR3 length equals 13 residues. Germline CDR1 and CDR2: MNHEY and SVGAGI.